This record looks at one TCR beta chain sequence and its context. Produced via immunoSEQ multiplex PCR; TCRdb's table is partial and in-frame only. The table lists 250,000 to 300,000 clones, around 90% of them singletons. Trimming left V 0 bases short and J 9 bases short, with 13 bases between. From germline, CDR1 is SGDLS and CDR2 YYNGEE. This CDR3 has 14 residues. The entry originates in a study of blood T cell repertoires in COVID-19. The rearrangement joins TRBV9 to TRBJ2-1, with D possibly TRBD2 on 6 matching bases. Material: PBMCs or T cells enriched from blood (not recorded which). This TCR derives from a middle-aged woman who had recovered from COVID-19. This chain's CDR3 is CASSVAGGTGEQFF. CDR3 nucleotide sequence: TGTGCCAGCAGCGTAGCAGGAGGGACGGGTGAGCAGTTCTTC.